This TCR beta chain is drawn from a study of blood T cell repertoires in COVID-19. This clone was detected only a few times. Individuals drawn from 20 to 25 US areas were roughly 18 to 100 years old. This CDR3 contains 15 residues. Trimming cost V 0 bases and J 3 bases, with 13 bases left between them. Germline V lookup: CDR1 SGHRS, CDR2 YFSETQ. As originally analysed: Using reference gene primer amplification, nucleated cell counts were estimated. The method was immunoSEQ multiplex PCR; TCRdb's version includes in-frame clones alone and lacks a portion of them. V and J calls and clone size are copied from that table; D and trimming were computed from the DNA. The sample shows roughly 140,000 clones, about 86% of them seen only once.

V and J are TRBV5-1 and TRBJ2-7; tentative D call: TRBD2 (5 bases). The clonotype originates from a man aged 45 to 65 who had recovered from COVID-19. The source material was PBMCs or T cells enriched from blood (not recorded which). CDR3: CASSLVPGAGYEQYF. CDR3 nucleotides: TGCGCCAGCAGCTTGGTCCCAGGTGCGGGCTACGAGCAGTACTTC.